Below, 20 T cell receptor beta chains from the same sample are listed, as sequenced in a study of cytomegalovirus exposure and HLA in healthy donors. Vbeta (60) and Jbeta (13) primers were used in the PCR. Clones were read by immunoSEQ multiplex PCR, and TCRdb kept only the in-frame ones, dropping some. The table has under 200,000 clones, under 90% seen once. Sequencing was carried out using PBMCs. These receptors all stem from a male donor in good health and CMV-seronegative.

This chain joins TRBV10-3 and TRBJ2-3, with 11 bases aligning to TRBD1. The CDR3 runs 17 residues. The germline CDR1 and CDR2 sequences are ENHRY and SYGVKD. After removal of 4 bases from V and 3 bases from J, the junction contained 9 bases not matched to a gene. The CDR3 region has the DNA TGTGCCATCAGTGGCGGGGACAGGGGGATAGTTACAGATACGCAGTATTTT. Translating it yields CAISGGDRGIVTDTQYF.

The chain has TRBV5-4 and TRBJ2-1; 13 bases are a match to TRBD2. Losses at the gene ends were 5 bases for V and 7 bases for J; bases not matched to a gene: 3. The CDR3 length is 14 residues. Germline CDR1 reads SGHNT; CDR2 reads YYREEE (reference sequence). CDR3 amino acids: CASRPTSGRNEQFF. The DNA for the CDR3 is TGTGCCAGCAGACCGACTAGCGGGAGGAATGAGCAGTTCTTC.

The CDR3 DNA sequence: TGTGCCAGCAGAAAGACAGGCTCCGGCTATGGCTACACCTTC. Translating gives CASRKTGSGYGYTF. V gene TRBV6-5 combines with J gene TRBJ1-2; tentative D call: TRBD1 (6 bases). The V end lost 6 bases, the J end lost 4 bases, and 15 bases lay between the germline ends. From germline, CDR1 is MNHEY and CDR2 SVGAGI. CDR3 length: 14 residues.

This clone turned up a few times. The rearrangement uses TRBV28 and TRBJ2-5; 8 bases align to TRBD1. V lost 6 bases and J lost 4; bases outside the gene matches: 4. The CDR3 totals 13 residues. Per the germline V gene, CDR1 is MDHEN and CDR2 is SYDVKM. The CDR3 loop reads CASRGQGRETQYF. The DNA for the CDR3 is TGTGCCAGCAGAGGACAGGGAAGAGAGACCCAGTACTTC.

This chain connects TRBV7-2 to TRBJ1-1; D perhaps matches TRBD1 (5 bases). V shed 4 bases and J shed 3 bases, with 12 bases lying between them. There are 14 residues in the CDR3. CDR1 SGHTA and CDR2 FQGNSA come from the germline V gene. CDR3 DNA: TGTGCCAGCAGCTCCAGGCGGGGCCACACTGAAGCTTTCTTT. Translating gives CASSSRRGHTEAFF.

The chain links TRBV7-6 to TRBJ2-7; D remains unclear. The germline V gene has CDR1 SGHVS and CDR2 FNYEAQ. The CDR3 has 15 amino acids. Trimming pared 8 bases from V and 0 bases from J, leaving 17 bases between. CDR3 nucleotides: TGTGCCAGCGCTAACAACAGCTACAGCTCCTACGAGCAGTACTTC. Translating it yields CASANNSYSSYEQYF.

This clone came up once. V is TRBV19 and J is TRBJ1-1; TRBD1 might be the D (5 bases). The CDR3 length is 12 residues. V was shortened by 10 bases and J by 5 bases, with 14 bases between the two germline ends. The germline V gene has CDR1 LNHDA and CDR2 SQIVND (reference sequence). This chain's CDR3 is CATSIGGTEAFF. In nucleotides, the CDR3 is TGTGCCACCTCAATCGGGGGGACTGAAGCTTTCTTT. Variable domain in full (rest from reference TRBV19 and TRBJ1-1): DGGITQSPKYLFRKEGQNVTLSCEQNLNHDAMYWYRQDPGQGLRLIYYSQIVNDFQKGDIAEGYSVSREKKESFPLTVTSAQKNPTAFYLCATSIGGTEAFFGQGTRLTVV.

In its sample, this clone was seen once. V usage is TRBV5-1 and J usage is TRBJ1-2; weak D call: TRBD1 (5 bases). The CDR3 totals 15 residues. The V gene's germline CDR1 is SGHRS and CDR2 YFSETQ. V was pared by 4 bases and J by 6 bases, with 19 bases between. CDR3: CASSPGVGSTDGYTF. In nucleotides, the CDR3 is TGCGCCAGCAGCCCGGGGGTGGGATCGACGGATGGCTACACCTTC. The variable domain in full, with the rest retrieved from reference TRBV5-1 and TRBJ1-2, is KAGVTQTPRYLIKTRGQQVTLSCSPISGHRSVSWYQQTPGQGLQFLFEYFSETQRNKGNFPGRFSGRQFSNSRSEMNVSTLELGDSALYLCASSPGVGSTDGYTFGSGTRLTVV.

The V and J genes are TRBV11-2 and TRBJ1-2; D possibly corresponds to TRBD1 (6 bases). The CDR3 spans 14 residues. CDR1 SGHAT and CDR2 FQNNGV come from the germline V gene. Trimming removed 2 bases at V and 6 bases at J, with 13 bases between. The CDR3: CASSLWGQIDGYTF. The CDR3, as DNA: TGTGCCAGCAGCTTATGGGGGCAGATAGATGGCTACACCTTC.

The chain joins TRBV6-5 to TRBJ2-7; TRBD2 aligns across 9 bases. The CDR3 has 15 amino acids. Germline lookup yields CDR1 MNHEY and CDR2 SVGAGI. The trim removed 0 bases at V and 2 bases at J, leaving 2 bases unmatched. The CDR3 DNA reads TGTGCCAGCAGTTACTCCGCTAGCGGGACCTACGAGCAGTACTTC. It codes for CASSYSASGTYEQYF.

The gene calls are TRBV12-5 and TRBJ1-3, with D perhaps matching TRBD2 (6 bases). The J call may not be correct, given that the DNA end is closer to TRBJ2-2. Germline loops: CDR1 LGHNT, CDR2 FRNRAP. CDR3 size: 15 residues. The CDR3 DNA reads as TGTGCTAGTGGCCAAAACAGCGGGCTCACCGGGGAGCTGTTTTTT. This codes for CASGQNSGLTGELFF.

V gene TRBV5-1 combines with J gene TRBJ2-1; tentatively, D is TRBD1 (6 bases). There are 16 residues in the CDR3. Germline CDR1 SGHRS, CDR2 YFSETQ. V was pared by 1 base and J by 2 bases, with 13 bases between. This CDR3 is CASSLFGTSAYNEQFF. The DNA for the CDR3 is TGCGCCAGCAGCTTGTTTGGGACAAGCGCCTACAATGAGCAGTTCTTC.

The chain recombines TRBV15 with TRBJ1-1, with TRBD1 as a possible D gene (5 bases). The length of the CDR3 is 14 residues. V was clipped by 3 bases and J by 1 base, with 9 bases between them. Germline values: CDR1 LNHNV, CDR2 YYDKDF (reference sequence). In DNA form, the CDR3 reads TGTGCCACCAGCAGGCAAGACAGGAACACTGAAGCTTTCTTT. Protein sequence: CATSRQDRNTEAFF.

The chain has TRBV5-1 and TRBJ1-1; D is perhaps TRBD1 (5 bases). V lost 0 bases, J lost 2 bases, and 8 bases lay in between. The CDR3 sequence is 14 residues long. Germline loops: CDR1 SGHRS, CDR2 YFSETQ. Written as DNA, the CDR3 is TGCGCCAGCAGCTTGGGGGGCTTCAACACTGAAGCTTTCTTT. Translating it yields CASSLGGFNTEAFF.

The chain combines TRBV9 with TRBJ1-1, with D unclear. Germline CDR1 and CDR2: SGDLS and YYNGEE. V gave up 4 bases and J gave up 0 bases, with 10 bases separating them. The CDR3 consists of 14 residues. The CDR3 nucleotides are TGTGCCAGCAGCCATCCAGGATTGAACACTGAAGCTTTCTTT. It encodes CASSHPGLNTEAFF.

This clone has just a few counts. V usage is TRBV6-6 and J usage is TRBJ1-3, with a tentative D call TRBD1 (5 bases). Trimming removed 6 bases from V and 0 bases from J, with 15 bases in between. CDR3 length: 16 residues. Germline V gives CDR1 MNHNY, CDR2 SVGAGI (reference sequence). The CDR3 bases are TGTGCCAGCAGCCCGCTCGGGGGAGACTCTGGAAACACCATATATTTT. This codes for CASSPLGGDSGNTIYF.

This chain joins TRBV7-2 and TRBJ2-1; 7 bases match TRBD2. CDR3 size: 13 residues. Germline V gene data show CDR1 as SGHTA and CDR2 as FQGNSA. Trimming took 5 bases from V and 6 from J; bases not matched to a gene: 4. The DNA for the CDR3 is TGTGCCAGCAGCCCCGGACTAGTCAATGAGCAGTTCTTC. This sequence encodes CASSPGLVNEQFF. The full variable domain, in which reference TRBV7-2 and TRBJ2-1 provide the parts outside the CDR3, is GAGVSQSPSNKVTEKGKDVELRCDPISGHTALYWYRQSLGQGLEFLIYFQGNSAPDKSGLPSDRFSAERTGGSVSTLTIQRTQQEDSAVYLCASSPGLVNEQFFGPGTRLTVL.

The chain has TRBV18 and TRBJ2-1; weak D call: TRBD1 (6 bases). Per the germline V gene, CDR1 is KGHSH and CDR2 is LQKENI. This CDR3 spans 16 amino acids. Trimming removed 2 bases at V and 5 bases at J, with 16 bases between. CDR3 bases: TGTGCCAGCTCACCAAGTTTAGCGCAGGGGCACAATGAGCAGTTCTTC. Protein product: CASSPSLAQGHNEQFF. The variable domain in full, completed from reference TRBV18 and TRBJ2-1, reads NAGVMQNPRHLVRRRGQEARLRCSPMKGHSHVYWYRQLPEEGLKFMVYLQKENIIDESGMPKERFSAEFPKEGPSILRIQQVVRGDSAAYFCASSPSLAQGHNEQFFGPGTRLTVL.

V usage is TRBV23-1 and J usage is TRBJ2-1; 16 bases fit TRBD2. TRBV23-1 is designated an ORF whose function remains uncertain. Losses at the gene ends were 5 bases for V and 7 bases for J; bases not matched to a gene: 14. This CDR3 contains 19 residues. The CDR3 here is CASSNRLGTSGRAGNEQFF. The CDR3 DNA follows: TGCGCCAGCAGTAACCGCCTAGGGACTAGCGGGAGGGCCGGGAATGAGCAGTTCTTC.

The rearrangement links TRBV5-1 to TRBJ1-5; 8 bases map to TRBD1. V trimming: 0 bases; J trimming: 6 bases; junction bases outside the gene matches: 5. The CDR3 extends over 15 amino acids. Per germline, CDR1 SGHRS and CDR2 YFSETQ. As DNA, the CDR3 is TGCGCCAGCAGCTTGGGGGACAGGCAGGGTCAGCCCCAGCATTTT. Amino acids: CASSLGDRQGQPQHF.